Reported below is one TCR beta chain. The data stem from a study of blood T cells in healthy people across ages. Using a J-beta primer mix together with a sample-barcoded 5' primer, a second PCR was run for about 6 to 11 cycles. TCRdb passed the 5' RACE reads through MiXCR, listing each CDR3 protein once. Here the sample spans roughly 1.4 million distinct CDR3 sequences, approximately 59% being singletons. Total RNA was isolated from each sample in quantities of at least 6 micrograms. This CDR3 is built from 13 residues. Between the trimmed V and J ends, which lost 5 bases and 5 bases, there was a span of 13 bases. From germline, CDR1 is SNHLY and CDR2 FYNNEI.

The chain has TRBV2 and TRBJ2-7, with no clear D. The sequenced sample was blood. The sequence derives from a man between 18 and 35 years old in good health. The CDR3 DNA is TGTGCCAGCAGTCCTGACCCCTCGGACGAGCAGTACTTC. As protein: CASSPDPSDEQYF.